These 28 T cell receptor beta chains came from one sample sequenced in a study of T cell responses to AZD1222 COVID-19 vaccine. Only in-frame clones appear in the TCRdb table, and some are missing; sequencing was by immunoSEQ multiplex PCR. Of about 130,000 clones in the sample, approximately 91% were seen once. This sample comprised peripheral blood, obtained on day 0 of AZD1222 vaccination. These receptors all stem from an adult in good health.

The rearrangement uses TRBV4-3 and TRBJ2-3; TRBD2 matches at 9 bases. The CDR3 runs to 17 residues. CDR1 and CDR2 (germline): LGHNA, YSLEER. Trimming at V came to 4 bases and at J to 4 bases, leaving 12 bases not matched to a gene. The DNA of the CDR3 is TGCGCCAGCAGCCCGAACCTGGGGCGGGGGGGGTCAGATACGCAGTATTTT. Amino acid sequence: CASSPNLGRGGSDTQYF.

The CDR3 reads CAWGGDSGPYEQYF. Here the CDR3 DNA reads TGTGCCTGGGGGGGGGACTCAGGGCCCTACGAGCAGTACTTC. The chain combines TRBV30 with TRBJ2-7; 7 bases agree with TRBD2. CDR3 length: 14 amino acids. Germline loops: CDR1 GTSNPN, CDR2 SVGIG (reference sequence). V trimming: 5 bases; J trimming: 2 bases; junction bases outside the gene matches: 9.

This CDR3 is CASSRRQANGYTF. The CDR3, as DNA: TGTGCCAGCAGCCGAAGACAGGCTAATGGCTACACCTTC. This chain connects TRBV12-3 or TRBV12-4 to TRBJ1-2, with D tentatively TRBD1 (6 bases). This CDR3 contains 13 residues. Between the trimmed V and J ends, which lost 6 bases and 6 bases, there was a span of 14 bases.

This clone was detected only a few times. The chain uses TRBV7-8 and TRBJ1-2; no reliable D call. V lost 3 bases and J lost 0, with 5 bases in between. The CDR3 runs to 13 residues. Germline assignment: CDR1 SGHVS and CDR2 FQNEAQ. In DNA form, the CDR3 reads TGTGCCAGCAGCTTTGAAGCTAACTATGGCTACACCTTC. This gives the protein CASSFEANYGYTF.

The chain joins TRBV11-2 to TRBJ2-2; tentatively, D is TRBD2 (5 bases). V dropped 1 base and J dropped 1 base, with 10 bases sitting between them. CDR1 and CDR2 from the germline V gene are SGHAT and FQNNGV. The CDR3 consists of 16 residues. The CDR3 region is CASSLGETRNTGELFF. CDR3 bases: TGTGCCAGCAGCTTAGGGGAGACAAGGAACACCGGGGAGCTGTTTTTT.

The chain links TRBV3-1 (or the pseudogene TRBV3-2) to TRBJ1-5; D not certain. V dropped 3 bases and J dropped 0 bases, with 12 bases sitting between them. In germline, CDR1 is LGHDT, CDR2 YNNKEL (reference sequence). This CDR3 spans 16 amino acids. The CDR3 nucleotides are TGTGCCAGCAGCCACTTAGTGGGATATAGCAATCAGCCCCAGCATTTT. Its protein product is CASSHLVGYSNQPQHF.

This chain connects TRBV5-1 to TRBJ1-1; D unclear. This CDR3 is 14 amino acids long. In germline, CDR1 is SGHRS, CDR2 YFSETQ. Trimming took 0 bases from V and 5 from J, leaving 11 bases between them. CDR3 protein: CASSLAAGDTEAFF. The DNA for the CDR3 is TGCGCCAGCAGCTTGGCGGCAGGTGATACTGAAGCTTTCTTT.

The rearrangement links TRBV18 to TRBJ2-7; weak D call: TRBD1 (6 bases). The germline gives CDR1 KGHSH, CDR2 LQKENI. Trimming removed 11 bases from V and 6 bases from J, with 17 bases in between. The CDR3 totals 12 residues. The CDR3 sequence: CAGTGLVGEQYF. DNA for the CDR3: TGTGCCGGAACAGGGCTCGTCGGCGAGCAGTACTTC.

The CDR3 is CASSPQGISTDTQYF. DNA of the CDR3: TGTGCCAGCAGCCCTCAGGGAATAAGCACAGATACGCAGTATTTT. This chain uses TRBV7-9 with TRBJ2-3, with D maybe TRBD1 (5 bases). Between the trimmed V and J ends, which lost 5 bases and 0 bases, there was a span of 12 bases. Looked up from germline, CDR1 is SEHNR and CDR2 is FQNEAQ (reference sequence). CDR3 length equals 15 residues.

In its sample, this clone was seen once. The chain recombines TRBV4-2 with TRBJ1-1, with unresolved D. The V gene's germline CDR1 is LGHNA and CDR2 YNFKEQ. The CDR3 is 15 residues long. V was pared by 0 bases and J by 2 bases, with 10 bases between. Here the CDR3 reads CASSQEETDNTEAFF. CDR3 bases: TGTGCCAGCAGCCAAGAAGAGACGGACAACACTGAAGCTTTCTTT.

This sequence joins TRBV24-1 and TRBJ2-2, with D possibly matching TRBD2 (6 bases). The CDR3 is made up of 15 amino acids. Germline V gene sequence: CDR1 KGHDR, CDR2 SFDVKD. The V and J ends lost 4 bases and 3 bases respectively, with 11 bases between them. In DNA form, the CDR3 reads TGTGCCACCAGTGACGGGACGGGAGACACCGGGGAGCTGTTTTTT. Protein sequence: CATSDGTGDTGELFF.

The chain couples TRBV3-1 (or the pseudogene TRBV3-2) to TRBJ1-1; TRBD1 matches 8 bases. The CDR3 covers 15 residues. Trimming took 4 bases from V and 1 from J; bases not matched to a gene: 5. Germline CDR1 reads LGHDT; CDR2 reads YNNKEL (reference sequence). The CDR3, as DNA: TGTGCCAGCAGCCGAGTAGGGACAGGGAACACTGAAGCTTTCTTT. This sequence encodes CASSRVGTGNTEAFF.

The chain employs TRBV19 and TRBJ1-1; D gene unclear. The V end was cut by 8 bases, the J end by 0 bases, with 7 bases between. CDR1 and CDR2 from the germline V gene are LNHDA and SQIVND (reference sequence). This CDR3 has 12 residues. The CDR3 spells CASGTLNTEAFF. The CDR3 DNA reads as TGTGCCAGTGGCACTTTGAACACTGAAGCTTTCTTT.

CDR3 loop: CASSLGVGQADNQPQHF. The CDR3 region has the DNA TGTGCCAGTAGCCTAGGAGTGGGGCAGGCAGACAATCAGCCCCAGCATTTT. The chain has TRBV19 and TRBJ1-5; perhaps TRBD1 as D (5 bases). The CDR3 runs to 17 residues. CDR1 and CDR2 from the germline V gene are LNHDA and SQIVND (reference sequence). Trimming cost V 6 bases and J 3 bases, with 21 bases left between them. The full variable domain, in which reference TRBV19 and TRBJ1-5 provide the parts outside the CDR3, is DGGITQSPKYLFRKEGQNVTLSCEQNLNHDAMYWYRQDPGQGLRLIYYSQIVNDFQKGDIAEGYSVSREKKESFPLTVTSAQKNPTAFYLCASSLGVGQADNQPQHFGDGTRLSIL.

V usage is TRBV5-1 and J usage is TRBJ1-1, with 10 bases aligning to TRBD1. The ends lost 4 bases at V and 6 bases at J; junction bases unmatched: 6. Germline loops: CDR1 SGHRS, CDR2 YFSETQ. The CDR3 is 14 residues long. CDR3 in amino acids: CASSLGQGFPEAFF. The DNA of the CDR3 is TGCGCCAGCAGCCTGGGACAGGGGTTCCCTGAAGCTTTCTTT.

The chain employs TRBV7-2 and TRBJ2-5, with D unresolved. The germline CDR1 and CDR2 sequences are SGHTA and FQGNSA. The CDR3 is made up of 12 amino acids. The ends were cut back, 7 bases at V and 5 bases at J, with 11 bases in the middle. The CDR3 DNA follows: TGTGCCAGCACACCCGTAGGGGAGACCCAGTACTTC. This sequence encodes CASTPVGETQYF.

This chain uses TRBV9 with TRBJ2-5, with D tentatively TRBD1 or TRBD2 (5 bases each). This CDR3 comprises 17 residues. Looked up from germline, CDR1 is SGDLS and CDR2 is YYNGEE. V was pared by 4 bases and J by 2 bases, with 21 bases between. CDR3 in DNA: TGTGCCAGCAGCCACTTAACGGGGCTCGTGGGTCAAGAGACCCAGTACTTC. This translates into CASSHLTGLVGQETQYF. The full variable domain, in which reference TRBV9 and TRBJ2-5 provide the parts outside the CDR3, is DSGVTQTPKHLITATGQRVTLRCSPRSGDLSVYWYQQSLDQGLQFLIQYYNGEERAKGNILERFSAQQFPDLHSELNLSSLELGDSALYFCASSHLTGLVGQETQYFGPGTRLLVL.

The chain carries TRBV5-1 and TRBJ1-4; the D is unclear. Trimming cost V 2 bases and J 8 bases, with 10 bases left between them. This CDR3 is built from 13 residues. Germline-derived CDR1 and CDR2 are SGHRS and YFSETQ. The DNA for the CDR3 is TGCGCCAGCAGCTTTGCAGTGGAGGAAAAACTGTTTTTT. Its translation is CASSFAVEEKLFF.

The chain combines TRBV18 with TRBJ2-1, with D perhaps matching TRBD1 (6 bases). The CDR3 runs 11 residues. Trimming cost V 4 bases and J 9 bases, with 7 bases left between them. Germline values: CDR1 KGHSH, CDR2 LQKENI. The CDR3 spells CASSQGGEQFF. Here the CDR3 DNA reads TGTGCCAGCTCACAAGGGGGTGAGCAGTTCTTC.

The chain employs TRBV11-2 and TRBJ2-7, with 8 bases that match TRBD1. The V gene's germline CDR1 is SGHAT and CDR2 FQNNGV. There are 15 residues in the CDR3. With V trimmed by 6 bases and J by 1 base, 8 bases remained unmatched. In nucleotides, the CDR3 is TGTGCCAGCAGGTCGGGACAGGCACCTTCCTACGAGCAGTACTTC. Translating it yields CASRSGQAPSYEQYF. The full variable domain, its missing parts supplied by reference TRBV11-2 and TRBJ2-7, is EAGVAQSPRYKIIEKRQSVAFWCNPISGHATLYWYQQILGQGPKLLIQFQNNGVVDDSQLPKDRFSAERLKGVDSTLKIQPAKLEDSAVYLCASRSGQAPSYEQYFGPGTRLTVT.

The chain uses TRBV9 and TRBJ1-1; D gene uncertain. This CDR3 spans 16 amino acids. Germline lookup yields CDR1 SGDLS and CDR2 YYNGEE. V lost 3 bases and J 1 base, leaving 16 bases between the germline ends. The CDR3 reads CASSAYERVKNTEAFF. Here the CDR3 DNA reads TGTGCCAGCAGCGCTTATGAGCGGGTTAAGAACACTGAAGCTTTCTTT.

The V and J genes are TRBV6-5 and TRBJ1-1; 11 bases fit TRBD1. CDR3 length: 14 residues. From germline, CDR1 is MNHEY and CDR2 SVGAGI. Germline trimming cut 0 bases from V and 11 bases from J; bases unmatched to any gene: 5. CDR3 region: CASSYSRDRGWAFF. CDR3 bases: TGTGCCAGCAGTTACTCCCGGGACAGGGGGTGGGCTTTCTTT.

The rearrangement uses TRBV9 and TRBJ1-1; 7 positions match TRBD1. The CDR3 has 15 residues. Germline lookup yields CDR1 SGDLS and CDR2 YYNGEE. The J segment lost 2 bases and the V segment lost 3 bases, leaving 7 bases of the junction unmatched. The CDR3 spells CASSGDRAGNTEAFF. CDR3 bases: TGTGCCAGCAGCGGAGACAGGGCGGGAAACACTGAAGCTTTCTTT.

The chain employs TRBV10-3 and TRBJ1-1; maybe TRBD1 (5 bases). Germline V gene data show CDR1 as ENHRY and CDR2 as SYGVKD. V was trimmed by 0 bases and J by 3 bases, leaving 11 bases between them. The CDR3 length is 15 residues. CDR3 coding DNA: TGTGCCATCAGTGAGTCGAGGGCAGGGTACACTGAAGCTTTCTTT. Translation: CAISESRAGYTEAFF.

This chain connects TRBV25-1 to TRBJ2-7, with D perhaps matching TRBD2 (6 bases). V was pared by 1 base and J by 6 bases, with 16 bases between. CDR3 length: 15 amino acids. CDR1 MGHDK and CDR2 SYGVNS come from the germline V gene. For the CDR3, the DNA is TGTGCCAGCAGTGAATCGTTCGGGGGTGTAGGCGAGCAGTACTTC. It translates to CASSESFGGVGEQYF.

The V and J genes are TRBV6-5 and TRBJ1-2, with a possible D match to TRBD1 (6 bases). The CDR3 length is 14 residues. Trimming took 6 bases from V and 0 from J, leaving 11 bases between them. In germline, CDR1 is MNHEY, CDR2 SVGAGI. The CDR3 spells CASSPEGANYGYTF. DNA for the CDR3: TGTGCCAGCAGCCCAGAGGGGGCTAACTATGGCTACACCTTC.

The chain is built from TRBV19 and TRBJ1-2; D not resolved. The V gene lost 10 bases and the J gene lost 2 bases, with 14 bases spanning the gap. Germline V gives CDR1 LNHDA, CDR2 SQIVND (reference sequence). This CDR3 spans 13 amino acids. The CDR3 is CATLQSPNYGYTF. The CDR3 region has the DNA TGTGCCACCCTTCAGTCGCCAAACTATGGCTACACCTTC.

The chain links TRBV2 to TRBJ1-2; 9 positions match TRBD1. This CDR3 is 12 amino acids long. Trimming removed 3 bases from V and 7 bases from J; junction bases left unmatched: 0. The germline CDR1 and CDR2 sequences are SNHLY and FYNNEI. This chain's CDR3 is CASSEDRGGYTF. The CDR3 nucleotides read TGTGCCAGCAGTGAGGACAGGGGTGGCTACACCTTC.